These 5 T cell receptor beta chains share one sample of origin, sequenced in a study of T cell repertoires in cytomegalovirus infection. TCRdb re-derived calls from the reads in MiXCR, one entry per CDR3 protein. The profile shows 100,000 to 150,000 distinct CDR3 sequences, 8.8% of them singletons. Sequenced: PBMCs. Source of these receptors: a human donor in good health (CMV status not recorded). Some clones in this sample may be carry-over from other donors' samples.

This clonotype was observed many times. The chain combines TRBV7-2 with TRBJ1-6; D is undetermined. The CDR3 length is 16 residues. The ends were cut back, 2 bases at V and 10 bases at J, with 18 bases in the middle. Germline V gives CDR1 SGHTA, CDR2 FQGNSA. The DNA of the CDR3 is TGTGCCAGCAGCTTAATTGGCCCCCAAGGTCCGTCACCCCTCCACTTT. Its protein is CASSLIGPQGPSPLHF.

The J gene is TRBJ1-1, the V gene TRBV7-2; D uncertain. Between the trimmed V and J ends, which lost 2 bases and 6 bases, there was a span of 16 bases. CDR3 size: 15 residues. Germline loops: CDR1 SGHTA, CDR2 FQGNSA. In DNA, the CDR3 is TGTGCCAGCAGCTTAAACGGTAATAGGGAATCTGAAGCTTTCTTT. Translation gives CASSLNGNRESEAFF.

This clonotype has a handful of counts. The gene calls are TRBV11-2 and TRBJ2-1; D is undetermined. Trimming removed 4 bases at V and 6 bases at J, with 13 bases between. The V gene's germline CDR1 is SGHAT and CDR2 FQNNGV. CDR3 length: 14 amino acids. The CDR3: CASSSRPVGNEQFF. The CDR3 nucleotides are TGTGCCAGCAGCTCAAGGCCTGTGGGCAATGAGCAGTTCTTC. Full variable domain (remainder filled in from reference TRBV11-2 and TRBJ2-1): EAGVAQSPRYKIIEKRQSVAFWCNPISGHATLYWYQQILGQGPKLLIQFQNNGVVDDSQLPKDRFSAERLKGVDSTLKIQPAKLEDSAVYLCASSSRPVGNEQFFGPGTRLTVL.

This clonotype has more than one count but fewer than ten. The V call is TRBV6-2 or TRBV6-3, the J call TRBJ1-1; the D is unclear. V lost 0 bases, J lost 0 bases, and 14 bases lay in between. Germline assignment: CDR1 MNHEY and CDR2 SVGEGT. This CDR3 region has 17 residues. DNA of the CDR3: TGTGCCAGCAGTTACTCTGTGGGCGTGGTGGTGAACACTGAAGCTTTCTTT. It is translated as CASSYSVGVVVNTEAFF.

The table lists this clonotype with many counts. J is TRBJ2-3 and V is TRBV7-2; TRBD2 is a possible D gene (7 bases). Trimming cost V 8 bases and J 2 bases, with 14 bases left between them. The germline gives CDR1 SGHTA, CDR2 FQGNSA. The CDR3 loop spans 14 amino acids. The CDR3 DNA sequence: TGTGCCAGCGGAAAGGGGGGGTCCACAGATACGCAGTATTTT. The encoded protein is CASGKGGSTDTQYF.